This is a list of T cell receptor beta chains from one sample in a study of blood T cell repertoires in COVID-19. TCRdb's table, derived via immunoSEQ multiplex PCR, lists solely in-frame clones and lacks some. The data contain 100,000 to 150,000 clones, about four fifths of them seen just once; the ten biggest clones take up more than 9.5%. Sequenced sample: peripheral blood. These receptors originate from a man in his forties with active or convalescent COVID-19. Each CDR3 is given without its conserved first and last residue.

v_gene,j_gene,CDR3aa
TRBV30,TRBJ2-1,AWSFQNNEQF
TRBV6-4,TRBJ2-4,ASMRTGSKNIQY
TRBV5-6,TRBJ2-4,ASSGSGGFKNIQY
TRBV10-3,TRBJ2-6,AISRTSGGTGANVLT
TRBV6-2/TRBV6-3,TRBJ1-1,ASSRREGNTEAF
TRBV6-6,TRBJ1-2,ASSDPGGAGGYT
TRBV11-2,TRBJ1-6,ASSLAGQGNSPLH
TRBV11-3,TRBJ1-6,ANRRSSYNSPLH
TRBV29-1,TRBJ2-1,SVEGGVYEQF
TRBV7-3,TRBJ1-3,ATPRTGDRVDTIY
TRBV19,TRBJ1-5,ASSRRTGTGSNQPQH
TRBV19,TRBJ1-4,ASSKGLQGEKLF
TRBV15,TRBJ1-3,ATSSGQGVSGNTIY
TRBV29-1,TRBJ2-7,SVLAPSAYEQY
TRBV7-2,TRBJ2-2,ASSPPGQGSIGELF
TRBV27,TRBJ1-2,ASSSVAGGVYGYT
TRBV11-2,TRBJ2-1,ASSSLSGGVYNEQF
TRBV5-1,TRBJ2-1,ASSFTGDNEQF
TRBV7-3,TRBJ2-1,ASSLERGEQF
TRBV19,TRBJ2-3,ASSFLTDTQY
TRBV10-3,TRBJ2-4,AISRTGVLLAKNIQY
TRBV2,TRBJ2-1,ASTPVGGNEQF
TRBV5-1,TRBJ2-6,ASSLAFLGQGSSGANVLT
TRBV6-4,TRBJ1-6,ALWRGQHNSPLH
TRBV12-5,TRBJ1-6,ASGPPTGNSPLH
TRBV30,TRBJ1-1,AWSGHRGRVTEAF
TRBV7-2,TRBJ2-7,ASSLVSGVSDEQY
TRBV5-1,TRBJ1-1,ASSSGGAQNTEAF
TRBV7-3,TRBJ2-5,ASSPGGSGGLQETQY
TRBV6-2/TRBV6-3,TRBJ1-1,ASSYTGNTEAF
TRBV15,TRBJ1-4,ATSRDRATNEKLF
TRBV6-6,TRBJ1-3,ASTMDRKISGNTIY
TRBV7-3,TRBJ2-2,ASSFGGQNTGELF
TRBV6-6,TRBJ2-3,ASSRGMDTQY
TRBV9,TRBJ2-7,ASSSGTGDRWY
TRBV3-1/TRBV3-2,TRBJ2-1,ASTLAGGPNNEQF
TRBV30,TRBJ1-1,AWSGVGGTSTEAF
TRBV6-2/TRBV6-3,TRBJ2-5,ASSSTSEGETQY
TRBV5-1,TRBJ2-5,ASSLTSGVQETQY
TRBV18,TRBJ2-3,ASSRTSGGPITDTQY
TRBV2,TRBJ1-6,ASSEGTGIRSPLH
TRBV7-2,TRBJ2-5,ASSSGTGSRETQY
TRBV7-9,TRBJ2-5,ASSFQRPGIQETQY
TRBV9,TRBJ2-1,ASSPSSGGNEQF
TRBV3-1/TRBV3-2,TRBJ1-1,ASSSFQGSTEAF
TRBV5-4,TRBJ1-6,ASSPEGGLVSPLH
TRBV10-3,TRBJ2-3,AITDDRGLADTQY
TRBV27,TRBJ2-7,ASSDRDYEQY
TRBV6-5,TRBJ2-5,ASSHGGGQETQY